The rows below give T cell receptor beta chains drawn from one sample of a study of identical twins. From the 5' RACE reads, TCRdb called clonotypes with MiXCR, one entry per CDR3 protein. Of just under 550,000 distinct CDR3 sequences detected, around 15% appear once; the ten largest clones hold roughly 0.43%. The sample was also linked to a second study, of yellow fever vaccine responses in identical twins.

Sequencing was performed on CD4+ T cells sorted from blood. These receptor sequences come from a woman between 18 and 29 years old in good health. CDR3s include the opening cysteine and the closing phenylalanine or tryptophan. The D gene is left open where the match is weak. Clone size is given for some rows only: seen once, a few or many times, or a class if the clone is expanded.

>few|.|TRBV6-5|TRBJ2-7
CASSYQRDSFYEQYF
TGTGCCAGCAGTTACCAGCGGGACAGCTTTTACGAGCAGTACTTC
>few|TRBD1|TRBV20-1|TRBJ1-6
CSANPGQGNSPLHF
TGCAGTGCTAACCCGGGACAGGGTAATTCACCCCTCCACTTT
>many|.|TRBV12-3/TRBV12-4|TRBJ2-1
CASSLAGGVPYNEQFF
TGTGCCAGCAGTTTAGCAGGGGGAGTCCCCTACAATGAGCAGTTCTTC
>.|TRBD1|TRBV10-3|TRBJ1-2
CAISTGTGNGYTF
TGTGCCATCAGTACCGGGACAGGGAATGGCTACACCTTC
>many|TRBD2|TRBV10-3|TRBJ2-1
CAISEGLAGYEQFF
TGTGCCATCAGTGAGGGACTAGCGGGATATGAGCAGTTCTTC
>.|.|TRBV5-5|TRBJ1-4
CASSFGGSDEKLFF
TGTGCCAGCAGCTTCGGCGGTTCGGATGAAAAACTGTTTTTT
>.|.|TRBV5-1|TRBJ2-5
CASKAANQETQYF
TGCGCCAGCAAGGCAGCCAACCAAGAGACCCAGTACTTC
>.|.|TRBV29-1|TRBJ1-1
CSGGGVDTEAFF
TGCAGCGGCGGGGGTGTCGACACTGAAGCTTTCTTT
>.|TRBD2|TRBV12-3/TRBV12-4|TRBJ2-7
CASSSSGRISPYFHEQYF
TGTGCCAGCAGTTCCAGCGGGAGAATTAGCCCTTACTTCCACGAGCAGTACTTC
>.|.|TRBV19|TRBJ1-4
CASSTRGNEKLFF
TGTGCCAGTAGCACCCGGGGCAATGAAAAACTGTTTTTT
>.|.|TRBV11-2|TRBJ2-7
CASSLIPQRAQGEQYF
TGTGCCAGCAGCTTAATCCCTCAGCGGGCTCAGGGCGAGCAGTACTTC
>few|.|TRBV24-1|TRBJ2-3
CATSRSELARGDTQYF
TGTGCCACCAGCCGCAGCGAACTAGCCAGGGGGGATACGCAGTATTTT
>few|.|TRBV29-1|TRBJ2-7
CSVAIGEQYF
TGCAGCGTTGCAATTGGCGAGCAGTACTTC
>.|.|TRBV6-5|TRBJ2-7
CASSYVGGINSYEQYF
TGTGCCAGCAGTTATGTCGGAGGGATAAACTCCTACGAGCAGTACTTC
>.|.|TRBV5-1|TRBJ2-3
CASSLGVGVNTDTQYF
TGCGCCAGCAGCTTGGGAGTGGGGGTAAACACAGATACGCAGTATTTT
>.|.|TRBV29-1|TRBJ1-1
CSVEGRFTEAFF
TGCAGCGTTGAAGGGAGGTTCACTGAAGCTTTCTTT
>few|TRBD2|TRBV7-9|TRBJ2-7
CASSIGLAEYEQYF
TGTGCCAGCAGCATTGGTCTAGCGGAATACGAGCAGTACTTC
>.|TRBD2|TRBV6-1|TRBJ2-1
CASKTGTSGYNEQFF
TGTGCCAGCAAAACCGGGACTAGCGGATACAATGAGCAGTTCTTC
>few|TRBD2|TRBV28|TRBJ2-3
CASSQPGTSGGAVSDTQYF
TGTGCCAGCAGTCAACCCGGGACTAGCGGGGGGGCCGTATCAGATACGCAGTATTTT
>.|TRBD2|TRBV25-1|TRBJ2-7
CASRYGTSGVGEQYF
TGTGCCAGCAGATACGGGACTAGCGGGGTCGGGGAGCAGTACTTC
>few|TRBD2|TRBV7-9|TRBJ2-7
CASIGLASYEQYF
TGTGCCAGCATCGGACTAGCCAGCTACGAGCAGTACTTC
>few|.|TRBV28|TRBJ2-3
CASSLSGSSTQYF
TGTGCCAGCAGTTTATCGGGCTCCAGCACGCAGTATTTT
>few|.|TRBV7-9|TRBJ1-1
CASSTQGSVTEAFF
TGTGCCAGCAGCACACAGGGTTCGGTCACTGAAGCTTTCTTT
>.|TRBD2|TRBV6-1|TRBJ2-7
CASSPMTSGGYEQYF
TGTGCCAGCAGCCCTATGACTAGCGGGGGCTACGAGCAGTACTTC
>.|TRBD2|TRBV15|TRBJ2-1
CATSGTSGRVGEQFF
TGTGCCACCAGCGGAACTAGCGGGAGAGTCGGTGAGCAGTTCTTC
>few|TRBD2|TRBV20-1|TRBJ2-1
CSARSGVGDEQFF
TGCAGTGCTAGAAGCGGGGTGGGTGATGAGCAGTTCTTC
>.|.|TRBV27|TRBJ2-1
CASSFQSSYNEQFF
TGTGCCAGCAGTTTCCAGAGCTCCTACAATGAGCAGTTCTTC
>.|.|TRBV6-5|TRBJ1-5
CASSYGNANQPQHF
TGTGCCAGCAGTTACGGGAACGCCAATCAGCCCCAGCATTTT
>.|TRBD2|TRBV5-1|TRBJ2-1
CASNLAGAWEQFF
TGCGCCAGCAACCTAGCGGGAGCTTGGGAGCAGTTCTTC